This T cell receptor (beta chain) was identified during a study of radiotherapy plus CTLA-4 blockade in lung cancer. On the study more broadly: Objective responses were documented in about 20% of patients, with disease control in 25% to 35%.

On this clone itself: Its target is not known.

The repertoire was sequenced with immunoSEQ multiplex PCR; TCRdb's copy has only in-frame clones and lacks some. The sample has more than 95,000 clones; about four fifths are singletons. Trimming removed 2 bases from V and 5 bases from J; junction bases left unmatched: 5. The CDR3 runs to 14 residues. Germline lookup yields CDR1 GTSNPN and CDR2 SVGIG (reference sequence). Notes on the study in general: Tumor-origin TCR clones grew in blood after radiotherapy plus ipilimumab. Reported findings show early blood T cell clone dynamics, with interferon-beta, best predicted response.

This specimen was peripheral blood, taken from a patient treated with radiotherapy plus ipilimumab. V usage is TRBV30 and J usage is TRBJ1-4, with TRBD1 matching 7 bases. This sequence was found in a human donor with non-small cell lung cancer who had a partial response to radiotherapy plus ipilimumab. Some clones in this sample may be carry-over from other donors' samples. DNA of the CDR3: TGTGCCTGGAGTCGGGACAGAATCAATGAAAAACTGTTTTTT. Its translation is CAWSRDRINEKLFF.